This TCR beta chain was identified during a study of long-term antiretroviral therapy in people with HIV. Study overall: By about a decade, the earliest samples predate the 2015 immediate-ART recommendation.

Run at survey level, the immunoSEQ assay was version v3.0. TCRdb's table, derived via immunoSEQ multiplex PCR, lists solely in-frame clones and lacks some. The sample has around 16,000 clones; about four fifths are singletons. All donors provided no fewer than one pre-ART and no fewer than two post-ART PBMC samples. The CDR3 loop spans 14 amino acids. V lost 5 bases, J lost 1 base, and 11 bases lay in between. Germline-derived CDR1 and CDR2 are MNHEY and SMNVEV (reference sequence). The source material was unsorted PBMCs, sampled just before starting antiretroviral therapy. The TCR sequence derives from a man between 35 and 55 years old with HIV. The V call is TRBV27, the J call TRBJ1-1; D is unresolved. CDR3 DNA sequence: TGTGCCAGCAGTACCAGGACGGGGAACACTGAAGCTTTCTTT. Residues: CASSTRTGNTEAFF.